The text below deals with one TCR beta chain. What it recognizes is unknown. Clones were sequenced by immunoSEQ multiplex PCR, and TCRdb holds only the in-frame ones, with some missing. The sample records roughly 150,000 clones, 80% to 95% being singletons. The germline CDR1 and CDR2 sequences are SGHTA and FQGNSA. V was trimmed by 1 base and J by 0 bases, leaving 10 bases between them. The CDR3 has 16 residues. These data come from a study of T cell responses to AZD1222 COVID-19 vaccine. The study's findings and limits: Within unmutated variant regions lay the reported targets of nearly half of spike-specific TCRs. Repertoire samples came only from after the peak T cell response.

The sequence derives from an adult in good health. V gene TRBV7-2 combines with J gene TRBJ1-5; D gene unclear. Sequencing used peripheral blood, obtained on day 0 of AZD1222 vaccination. Here the CDR3 reads CASSLEGRSSNQPQHF. The DNA of the CDR3 is TGTGCCAGCAGCTTAGAGGGCAGGAGTAGCAATCAGCCCCAGCATTTT.